Listed here are 12 T cell receptor beta chains from one sample, sequenced in a study of T-cell reconstitution after alpha-beta-depleted transplantation in children. TCRbeta library construction was performed incorporating unique molecular identifiers. Using its own MiXCR run on the PCR reads, TCRdb lists one record per CDR3 protein. The sample yields approximately 32,000 distinct CDR3 sequences, less than 8.5% seen once. Study-wide points: Where alpha-beta T cells came from about two months after transplant was reportedly several hundred expanded graft clones.

These receptors lack a known antigen. The source material was peripheral blood, sampled 60 days after TCRalphabeta/CD19-depleted stem cell transplant. These receptor sequences come from a child less than two years old who had a stem cell transplant for acute myeloid leukemia, so the T cells may come from the graft donor.

This clonotype was counted ten times or more. This chain uses TRBV2 with TRBJ1-5; TRBD1 agrees at 8 bases. Germline V gene data show CDR1 as SNHLY and CDR2 as FYNNEI. Losses at the gene ends were 5 bases for V and 7 bases for J; bases not matched to a gene: 7. This CDR3 region has 14 residues. The CDR3 DNA reads as TGTGCCAGCAGTCCTTGGGACAGGCGGCAGCCCCAGCATTTT. This translates into CASSPWDRRQPQHF.

This clonotype was observed at least ten times. The rearrangement joins TRBV6-2 or TRBV6-3 to TRBJ2-2; 10 positions match TRBD2. Germline V gene lookup returns CDR1 MNHEY and CDR2 SVGEGT. The trim removed 5 bases at V and 5 bases at J, leaving 14 bases unmatched. The CDR3 is 18 amino acids. CDR3 residues: CASSTFPPSSGRTGELFF. The DNA of the CDR3 is TGTGCCAGCAGTACCTTCCCCCCCTCTAGCGGGAGAACCGGGGAGCTGTTTTTT.

This clonotype was seen ten or more times. V and J are TRBV2 and TRBJ2-5, with unresolved D. Trimming removed 2 bases from V and 5 bases from J, with 3 bases in between. This CDR3 spans 11 amino acids. From germline, CDR1 is SNHLY and CDR2 FYNNEI. CDR3 in amino acids: CASSEWETQYF. The CDR3 DNA sequence: TGTGCCAGCAGTGAATGGGAGACCCAGTACTTC.

This clonotype was seen ten or more times. This sequence joins TRBV12-3 or TRBV12-4 and TRBJ2-1, with D possibly being TRBD2 (6 bases). The length of the CDR3 is 15 residues. Trimming shortened V by 3 bases and J by 2 bases, and 11 bases separated the two germline ends. Here the CDR3 reads CASSFGGMTYNEQFF. CDR3 in DNA: TGTGCCAGCAGTTTCGGCGGGATGACCTACAATGAGCAGTTCTTC.

Ten or more counts support this clonotype. The chain couples TRBV7-9 to TRBJ1-4, with D hard to call. The CDR3 extends over 13 amino acids. Trimming stripped 5 bases from V and 7 bases from J, with 11 bases between. Germline V gives CDR1 SEHNR, CDR2 FQNEAQ (reference sequence). CDR3 residues: CASSGSRVEKLFF. CDR3 nucleotides: TGTGCCAGCAGCGGGAGTCGAGTTGAAAAACTGTTTTTT. Full variable domain (outside the CDR3, taken from reference TRBV7-9 and TRBJ1-4): DTGVSQNPRHKITKRGQNVTFRCDPISEHNRLYWYRQTLGQGPEFLTYFQNEAQLEKSRLLSDRFSAERPKGSFSTLEIQRTEQGDSAMYLCASSGSRVEKLFFGSGTQLSVL.

This clonotype has at least ten counts. The rearrangement uses TRBV28 and TRBJ2-3, with 9 bases aligning to TRBD2. Germline V CDR1 and CDR2: MDHEN, SYDVKM. CDR3 length equals 14 residues. V trimming: 8 bases; J trimming: 1 base; junction bases outside the gene matches: 4. CDR3 bases: TGTGCCAGCGGCGGGAGGGGGGGCACAGATACGCAGTATTTT. Translated, it gives CASGGRGGTDTQYF.

This clonotype was recorded once. The chain is built from TRBV12-3 or TRBV12-4 and TRBJ1-2; no reliable D call. The CDR3 totals 14 residues. V lost 7 bases to trimming and J lost 4 bases, with 16 bases between them. The CDR3 DNA follows: TGTGCCAGCAAAACGGATTCCGCAATCTATGGCTACACCTTC. Its protein is CASKTDSAIYGYTF.

This clonotype was counted at least ten times. CDR3 DNA sequence: TGCAGTGCTAGAGTAAAGTCAGGGACTGAAGCTTTCTTT. It yields the protein CSARVKSGTEAFF. This chain connects TRBV20-1 to TRBJ1-1; tentative D call: TRBD1 (5 bases). The germline V gene encodes CDR1 DFQATT and CDR2 SNEGSKA (reference sequence). The CDR3 is 13 residues long. The V end was cut by 1 base, the J end by 5 bases, with 11 bases between.

This clonotype was counted many times. The rearrangement links TRBV7-9 to TRBJ2-7; 7 bases match TRBD1. CDR1 SEHNR and CDR2 FQNEAQ come from the germline V gene (reference sequence). The J segment lost 4 bases and the V segment lost 8 bases, leaving 5 bases of the junction unmatched. The CDR3 has 12 residues. DNA of the CDR3: TGTGCCAGCCGGTCGACAGGGTACGAGCAGTACTTC. Translation gives CASRSTGYEQYF.

Concerning this clonotype itself: This may come from a read error, since a much larger clone is one base off. The chain combines TRBV28 with TRBJ2-7; TRBD2 is a possible D gene (7 bases). This CDR3 has 14 residues. Germline V CDR1 and CDR2: MDHEN, SYDVKM. The CDR3 here is CASSLRGASYERYF. CDR3 coding DNA: TGTGCCAGCAGTTTACGGGGGGCCTCCTACGAGCGGTACTTC.

This clonotype was observed many times. The CDR3 sequence is CASSQGLVLNTGELFF. Written as DNA, the CDR3 is TGTGCCAGCAGCCAGGGACTAGTTTTGAACACCGGGGAGCTGTTTTTT. The V gene is TRBV4-2, the J gene TRBJ2-2; 8 bases map to TRBD2. The CDR3 is made up of 16 amino acids. CDR1 is LGHNA and CDR2 is YNFKEQ in the germline V gene. V shed 3 bases and J 1 base; nucleotides not matched to a gene: 4.

Regarding this clonotype: This could be a read error, since a much larger clone is one nucleotide away. The rearrangement links TRBV2 to TRBJ2-4, with D perhaps assigned TRBD1 or TRBD2 (6 bases each). Looked up from germline, CDR1 is SNHLY and CDR2 is FYNNEI. This CDR3 comprises 10 residues. For the CDR3, the DNA is TGTCCCAGCAGGAGGGGGGTTCAGTACTTC. Residues: CPSRRGVQYF.